A single sample is the source of the 26 T cell receptor beta chains below, sequenced in a study of blood T cell repertoires in COVID-19. The repertoire was sequenced with immunoSEQ multiplex PCR; TCRdb's copy has only in-frame clones and lacks some. Among 150,000 to 180,000 clones listed, roughly 80% were seen once. The sample was peripheral blood. These receptors were taken from an older woman with COVID-19, enrolled during active disease.

The gene calls are TRBV18 and TRBJ1-1; tentative D call: TRBD1 (6 bases). Germline loops: CDR1 KGHSH, CDR2 LQKENI. Trimming pared 4 bases from V and 0 bases from J, leaving 9 bases between. This CDR3 has 14 amino acids. CDR3 in amino acids: CASSQGQLNTEAFF. The CDR3 DNA reads TGTGCCAGCTCACAAGGACAGTTGAACACTGAAGCTTTCTTT.

The rearrangement uses TRBV7-3 and TRBJ1-1, with TRBD1 matching over 7 bases. The ends lost 4 bases at V and 5 bases at J; junction bases unmatched: 7. Germline V lookup: CDR1 SGHTA, CDR2 FQGTGA. The CDR3 runs to 14 residues. DNA of the CDR3: TGTGCCAGCAGCTCGACAGGGCTGGGGACTGAAGCTTTCTTT. This codes for CASSSTGLGTEAFF.

The DNA for the CDR3 is TGTGCCAGCCTCCCGCAGACTAATCAGCCCCAGCATTTT. Its translation: CASLPQTNQPQHF. J is TRBJ1-5 and V is TRBV6-5; D call uncertain. The germline V gene has CDR1 MNHEY and CDR2 SVGAGI. Between the trimmed V and J ends, which lost 8 bases and 4 bases, there was a span of 12 bases. The CDR3 runs to 13 residues.

As regards this clone: Germline and junction disagree at one end, which may indicate a read error. The chain uses TRBV7-2 and TRBJ2-3; 10 bases line up with TRBD1. The CDR3 sequence is 17 residues long. The V gene's germline CDR1 is SGHTA and CDR2 FQGNSA. CDR3 nucleotide sequence: TGTGCCAGCAGCCTAGCCGGGACAGGGGCGTCAAAGGATACGCAGTATTTT. It translates to CASSLAGTGASKDTQYF.

V gene TRBV11-3 combines with J gene TRBJ1-3; D gene uncertain. CDR3 length: 13 amino acids. The V gene's germline CDR1 is SGHNT and CDR2 YENEEA. V shed 1 base and J shed 8 bases, with 9 bases lying between them. In nucleotides, the CDR3 is TGTGCCAGCAGCTTAGTTCCTTATGACACCATATATTTT. It translates to CASSLVPYDTIYF.

V gene TRBV7-2 combines with J gene TRBJ2-1; 8 bases line up with TRBD2. Germline V gives CDR1 SGHTA, CDR2 FQGNSA. The CDR3 is 14 amino acids. The J segment lost 8 bases and the V segment lost 4 bases, leaving 7 bases of the junction unmatched. The CDR3 spells CASSSGGTSHEQFF. In DNA form, the CDR3 reads TGTGCCAGCAGCTCGGGGGGGACTAGTCATGAGCAGTTCTTC.

The chain links TRBV6-5 to TRBJ1-6, with a possible D match to TRBD1 (5 bases). Germline lookup yields CDR1 MNHEY and CDR2 SVGAGI. V lost 5 bases, J lost 7 bases, and 9 bases lay in between. This CDR3 is built from 13 residues. CDR3 in amino acids: CASSKEGNSPLHF. The DNA of the CDR3 is TGTGCCAGCAGTAAGGAGGGGAATTCACCCCTCCACTTT.

The chain uses TRBV19 and TRBJ2-7, with 9 bases matching TRBD1. The V gene's germline CDR1 is LNHDA and CDR2 SQIVND (reference sequence). The junction had 5 bases not matched to a gene; V was cut back by 7 bases and J by 4 bases. CDR3 length equals 13 residues. This CDR3 is CASKDRGPYEQYF. DNA for the CDR3: TGTGCCAGTAAGGACAGGGGTCCGTACGAGCAGTACTTC.

The chain couples TRBV18 to TRBJ2-3, with 7 bases matching TRBD1. This CDR3 region has 13 residues. The trim removed 2 bases at V and 5 bases at J, leaving 1 base unmatched. Per germline, CDR1 KGHSH and CDR2 LQKENI. This chain's CDR3 is CASSPNRGDTQYF. DNA of the CDR3: TGTGCCAGCTCACCAAACAGGGGAGATACGCAGTATTTT.

The chain joins TRBV14 to TRBJ2-2; 7 bases line up with TRBD1. In germline, CDR1 is SGHDN, CDR2 FVKESK. The CDR3 consists of 15 residues. V was clipped by 4 bases and J by 6 bases; unmatched bases: 8. The CDR3 DNA reads TGTGCCAGCAGCCCCGGGACAGCTTTCCCCGGGGAGCTGTTTTTT. Translating gives CASSPGTAFPGELFF.

The chain employs TRBV19 and TRBJ2-7, with D unresolved. Per the germline V gene, CDR1 is LNHDA and CDR2 is SQIVND (reference sequence). This CDR3 is 15 amino acids long. V lost 2 bases to trimming and J lost 0 bases, with 11 bases between them. CDR3 nucleotides: TGTGCCAGTAGTATAAGTAGTCTCGGCTCCTACGAGCAGTACTTC. The encoded protein is CASSISSLGSYEQYF.

The chain combines TRBV4-2 with TRBJ2-7, with D perhaps matching TRBD1 (7 bases). With 4 bases removed from V and 4 bases from J, the gap between germline ends came to 26 bases. The CDR3 sequence is 18 residues long. The germline V gene encodes CDR1 LGHNA and CDR2 YNFKEQ. The DNA of the CDR3 is TGTGCCAGCAGCCTAAGAGGGGGCGAGGGGGGACTCCCTTACGAGCAGTACTTC. Translation: CASSLRGGEGGLPYEQYF.

As regards this clone: This sample also contains other DNA sequences that code for the same CDR3. The chain couples TRBV5-5 to TRBJ2-1; 10 bases line up with TRBD2. The CDR3 has 17 amino acids. V lost 1 base and J lost 0; bases outside the gene matches: 4. Germline V CDR1 and CDR2: SGHKS, YYEKEE (reference sequence). CDR3 sequence reads: CASSLRLAGVSYNEQFF. CDR3 DNA: TGTGCCAGCAGCTTGCGGCTAGCGGGGGTCTCCTACAATGAGCAGTTCTTC.

The table lists this clone with a count of one. The chain couples TRBV6-5 to TRBJ1-1; D is perhaps TRBD1 (6 bases). The CDR3 covers 13 residues. V was clipped by 6 bases and J by 6 bases, with 14 bases between them. Germline V CDR1 and CDR2: MNHEY, SVGAGI. The CDR3 spells CASRWTEDAEAFF. The CDR3 DNA reads as TGTGCCAGCAGGTGGACAGAGGATGCTGAAGCTTTCTTT.

The V call is TRBV11-2, the J call TRBJ2-7, with a weak D call TRBD2 (6 bases). Germline CDR1 SGHAT, CDR2 FQNNGV. Trimming stripped 3 bases from V and 2 bases from J, with 11 bases between. The CDR3 extends over 14 amino acids. The CDR3 region has the DNA TGTGCCAGCAGCTTCAAGCGGGCTGCCTACGAGCAGTACTTC. Protein product: CASSFKRAAYEQYF.

This chain joins TRBV7-8 and TRBJ1-1, with D possibly being TRBD1 (5 bases). The ends were cut back, 1 base at V and 2 bases at J, with 8 bases in the middle. The V gene's germline CDR1 is SGHVS and CDR2 FQNEAQ. The CDR3 has 14 residues. The CDR3 bases are TGTGCCAGCAGCTTAGATAGGGGAAACACTGAAGCTTTCTTT. This sequence encodes CASSLDRGNTEAFF. The variable domain in full, completed from reference TRBV7-8 and TRBJ1-1, reads GAGVSQSPRYKVAKRGQDVALRCDPISGHVSLFWYQQALGQGPEFLTYFQNEAQLDKSGLPSDRFFAERPEGSVSTLKIQRTQQEDSAVYLCASSLDRGNTEAFFGQGTRLTVV.

The chain couples TRBV6-5 to TRBJ2-1, with D perhaps TRBD1 (5 bases). From germline, CDR1 is MNHEY and CDR2 SVGAGI. V lost 7 bases to trimming and J lost 9 bases, with 16 bases between them. The CDR3 totals 13 residues. The CDR3 DNA reads as TGTGCCAGCACCCCCGTAGGGGTCGCTGAGCAGTTCTTC. Encoded protein: CASTPVGVAEQFF.

The chain links TRBV11-3 to TRBJ2-3, with D hard to call. V dropped 0 bases and J dropped 6 bases, with 13 bases sitting between them. Germline V CDR1 and CDR2: SGHNT, YENEEA. This CDR3 has 15 amino acids. CDR3 loop: CASSLDGSEQDTQYF. In DNA form, the CDR3 reads TGTGCCAGCAGCTTAGATGGGTCGGAGCAGGATACGCAGTATTTT.

This chain joins TRBV19 and TRBJ1-5; D perhaps matches TRBD1 (5 bases). CDR1 LNHDA and CDR2 SQIVND come from the germline V gene (reference sequence). The CDR3 sequence is 16 residues long. V was cut by 7 bases and J by 0 bases, with 16 bases left in between. The CDR3 sequence: CASTPNGGASNQPQHF. CDR3 bases: TGTGCCAGTACTCCCAATGGAGGGGCTAGCAATCAGCCCCAGCATTTT.

This clone showed up just once. The chain carries TRBV6-1 and TRBJ1-4; TRBD1 matches at 7 bases. CDR3 size: 17 residues. Germline CDR1 MNHNS, CDR2 SASEGT. Losses at the gene ends were 1 base for V and 8 bases for J; bases not matched to a gene: 13. CDR3 sequence: CASSEDNRGRTREKLFF. Here the CDR3 DNA reads TGTGCCAGCAGTGAAGACAACAGGGGAAGGACTCGAGAAAAACTGTTTTTT.

The gene calls are TRBV5-4 and TRBJ2-1, with a possible D match to TRBD2 (6 bases). The CDR3 has 13 residues. V was clipped by 5 bases and J by 7 bases, with 13 bases between them. Germline V lookup: CDR1 SGHNT, CDR2 YYREEE (reference sequence). CDR3 residues: CASRIGGRNEQFF. For the CDR3, the DNA is TGTGCCAGCAGGATTGGAGGGAGGAATGAGCAGTTCTTC.

Of note for this clone: Other DNA sequences within the sample encode an identical CDR3. The chain uses TRBV7-9 and TRBJ1-3, with D hard to call. Trimming shortened V by 1 base and J by 1 base, and 8 bases separated the two germline ends. Germline CDR1 reads SEHNR; CDR2 reads FQNEAQ (reference sequence). The CDR3 length is 15 residues. The CDR3: CASSLEAGSGNTIYF. The DNA of the CDR3 is TGTGCCAGCAGCTTAGAGGCAGGATCTGGAAACACCATATATTTT.

The CDR3 reads CASSSTSRGLSNEQFF. CDR3 in DNA: TGTGCCAGCAGCTCCACGAGCAGGGGGCTGAGCAATGAGCAGTTCTTC. The genes are TRBV7-2 and TRBJ2-1, with 8 bases lining up with TRBD1. J gave up 6 bases and V 4 bases, and 11 bases lay outside the gene matches. CDR3 length: 16 amino acids. CDR1 and CDR2 (germline): SGHTA, FQGNSA. The variable domain in full, completed from reference TRBV7-2 and TRBJ2-1, reads GAGVSQSPSNKVTEKGKDVELRCDPISGHTALYWYRQSLGQGLEFLIYFQGNSAPDKSGLPSDRFSAERTGGSVSTLTIQRTQQEDSAVYLCASSSTSRGLSNEQFFGPGTRLTVL.

This clone was observed a single time. The chain carries TRBV5-1 and TRBJ1-2; 7 nucleotides match TRBD1. V lost 4 bases to trimming and J lost 4 bases; unmatched junction nucleotides: 10. The CDR3 is 15 residues long. Germline V gene sequence: CDR1 SGHRS, CDR2 YFSETQ. The CDR3 nucleotides are TGCGCCAGCAGCCCCGGGGGAACAGGGGCCTATGGCTACACCTTC. It encodes CASSPGGTGAYGYTF.

J is TRBJ1-1 and V is TRBV6-5; 7 bases are a match to TRBD1. Per the germline V gene, CDR1 is MNHEY and CDR2 is SVGAGI. With V trimmed by 5 bases and J by 3 bases, 3 bases remained unmatched. The CDR3 contains 13 residues. The CDR3 here is CASSTGDDTEAFF. CDR3 DNA sequence: TGTGCCAGCAGTACAGGGGATGACACTGAAGCTTTCTTT.

The chain's CDR3 is CASSPKRGNSPLHF. In DNA, the CDR3 is TGTGCCAGCTCACCGAAGAGGGGGAATTCACCCCTCCACTTT. The genes are TRBV18 and TRBJ1-6; perhaps TRBD1 as D (6 bases). In germline, CDR1 is KGHSH, CDR2 LQKENI. The CDR3 runs to 14 residues. Trimming stripped 3 bases from V and 7 bases from J, with 10 bases between. The full variable domain, with the rest looked up from reference TRBV18 and TRBJ1-6, is NAGVMQNPRHLVRRRGQEARLRCSPMKGHSHVYWYRQLPEEGLKFMVYLQKENIIDESGMPKERFSAEFPKEGPSILRIQQVVRGDSAAYFCASSPKRGNSPLHFGNGTRLTVT.